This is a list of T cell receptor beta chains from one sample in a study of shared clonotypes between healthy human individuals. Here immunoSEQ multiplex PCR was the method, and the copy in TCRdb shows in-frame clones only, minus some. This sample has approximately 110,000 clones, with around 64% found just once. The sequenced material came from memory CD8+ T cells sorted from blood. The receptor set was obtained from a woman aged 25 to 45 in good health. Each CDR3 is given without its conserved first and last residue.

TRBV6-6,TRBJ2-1,ASSVGLRPYNEQF
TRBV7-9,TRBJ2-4,ASSLVGTGFTKNIQY
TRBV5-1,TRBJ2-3,ASSLVRQARDTQY
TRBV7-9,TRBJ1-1,ASSSLGQLTEAF
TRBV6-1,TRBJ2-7,ASGGRGASYEQY
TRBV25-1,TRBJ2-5,ASSGTSGGEPQETQY
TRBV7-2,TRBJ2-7,ASSSRAQGGRSYEQY
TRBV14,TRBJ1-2,ASSQAWGFNYGYT
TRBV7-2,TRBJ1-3,ASSSWIASGNTIY
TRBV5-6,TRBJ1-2,ASSRRVYGYT
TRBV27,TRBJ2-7,ASSWDTNSYEQY
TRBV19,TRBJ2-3,ASSTPPGTRGTDTQY
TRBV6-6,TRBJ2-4,ASSGPYTPGKNIQY
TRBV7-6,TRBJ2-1,ASSLGPTSGRYEQF
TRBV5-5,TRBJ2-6,ASSPIGGTGLTGANVLT
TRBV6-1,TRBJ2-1,ASSEGDSSEQF
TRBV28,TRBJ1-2,ASSPTRTGFNYGYT
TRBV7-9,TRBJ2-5,ASSPPRLQETQY
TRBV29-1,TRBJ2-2,SVEDRPAGRELF
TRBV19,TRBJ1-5,ASRELLGGGQPQH
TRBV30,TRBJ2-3,AWTPIPRGTDTQY
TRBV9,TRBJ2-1,ASSEGSSYNEQF
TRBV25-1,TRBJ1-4,ASSETDGSEKLF
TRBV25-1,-,ASSERAGVSHEQY
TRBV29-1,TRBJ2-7,SVEEARGYGEQY
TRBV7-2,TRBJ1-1,ASSSRDRGRPGSTEAF
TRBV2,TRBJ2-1,ASSGTATSGNNDEQF
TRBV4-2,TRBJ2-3,ASSLRRGGTDTQY
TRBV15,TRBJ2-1,ATSGLTSPLYNEQF
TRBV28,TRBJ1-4,ASSSGQPGNEKLF
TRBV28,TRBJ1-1,ASHLRGLNAEAF
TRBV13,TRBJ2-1,ASMVSTDNNEQF
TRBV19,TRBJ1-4,ASRPNGGATNEKLF
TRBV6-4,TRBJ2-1,ASSLAGGAGNEQF
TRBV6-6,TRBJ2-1,ASSYSRLDNEQF
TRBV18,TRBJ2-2,ASSPQRPIGTGELF
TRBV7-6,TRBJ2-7,ASSLYHEQY
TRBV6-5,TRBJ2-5,ASSYLGGETQY
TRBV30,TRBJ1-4,AWSRQINEKLF
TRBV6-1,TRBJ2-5,ASGGQGFPETQY
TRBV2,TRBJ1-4,ASREGQGAREKLF
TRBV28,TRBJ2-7,ASSRDYEQY
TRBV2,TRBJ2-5,ASRRRTQETQY
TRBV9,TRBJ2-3,ASSSPGVAGFSSITDTQY
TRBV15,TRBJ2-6,ATSGTGAGANVLT
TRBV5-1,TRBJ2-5,ASGLPQAGSQETQY
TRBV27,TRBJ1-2,ASRVGTGVLYGYT
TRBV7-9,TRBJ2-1,ASSLLSLRGTFLGNEQF
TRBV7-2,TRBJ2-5,ASSSKGIQETQY
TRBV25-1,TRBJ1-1,ASSDVRGAYTEAF
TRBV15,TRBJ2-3,ATSDRGLAGRTDTQY
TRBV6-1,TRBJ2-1,ASSDPLAGPGWNEQF
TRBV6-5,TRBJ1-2,ASSWGGSTGENGYT